This T cell receptor beta chain is from a study of T cells in Graves' hyperthyroidism and ophthalmopathy. Authors of the study amplified TCR beta CDR3 regions from RNA transcripts. During a first-round RT-PCR of the TCR CDR3, the HTBI primer set was used. One entry per CDR3 protein results from TCRdb running MiXCR on the multiplex PCR reads. The table has some 400,000 distinct CDR3 sequences, approximately 12% seen once. This CDR3 has 14 amino acids. CDR1 and CDR2 (germline): SGHTA, FQGNSA. V was trimmed by 11 bases and J by 0 bases, leaving 17 bases between them. This clonotype was counted only a few times.

V is TRBV7-2 and J is TRBJ2-7, with D unresolved. This sequence was found in a man aged 25-45 years with Graves' hyperthyroidism that later progressed to Graves' ophthalmopathy. What was sequenced was blood. CDR3 amino acids: CASTRSILSYEQYF. The CDR3 DNA reads TGTGCCTCAACCAGGTCAATACTCTCCTACGAGCAGTACTTC.